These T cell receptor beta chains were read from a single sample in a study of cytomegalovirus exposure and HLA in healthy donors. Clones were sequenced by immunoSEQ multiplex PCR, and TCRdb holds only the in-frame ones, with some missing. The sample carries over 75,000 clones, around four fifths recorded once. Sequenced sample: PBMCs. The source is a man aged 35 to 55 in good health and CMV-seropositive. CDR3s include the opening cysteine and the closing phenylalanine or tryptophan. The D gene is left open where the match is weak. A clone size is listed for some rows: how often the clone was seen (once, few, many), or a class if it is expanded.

cdr3_aa: CASTSREPYEQYF; cdr3_nt: TGTGCCAGCACCTCGAGGGAACCCTACGAGCAGTACTTC; d_call: NA; v_call: TRBV28; j_call: TRBJ2-7; clone_size: few
cdr3_aa: CASSVGGGMGTDTQYF; cdr3_nt: TGTGCCAGCAGCGTAGGGGGAGGGATGGGCACAGATACGCAGTATTTT; d_call: TRBD2; v_call: TRBV9; j_call: TRBJ2-3; clone_size: NA
cdr3_aa: CASSLNAGSNYGYTF; cdr3_nt: TGTGCCAGCAGCTTAAACGCAGGTTCTAACTATGGCTACACCTTC; d_call: NA; v_call: TRBV7-3; j_call: TRBJ1-2; clone_size: once
cdr3_aa: CASSESTGTGGHEQFF; cdr3_nt: TGTGCCAGCAGCGAGTCGACAGGGACCGGTGGGCATGAGCAGTTCTTC; d_call: TRBD1; v_call: TRBV9; j_call: TRBJ2-1; clone_size: few
cdr3_aa: CASSVGQGPYEQYF; cdr3_nt: TGTGCCAGCAGCGTAGGACAGGGACCCTACGAGCAGTACTTC; d_call: TRBD1; v_call: TRBV9; j_call: TRBJ2-7; clone_size: NA
cdr3_aa: CASSERDRDEQYF; cdr3_nt: TGTGCCAGCAGTGAAAGGGACAGGGACGAGCAGTACTTC; d_call: TRBD1; v_call: TRBV6-1; j_call: TRBJ2-7; clone_size: NA
cdr3_aa: CASSLGQGAANTEAFF; cdr3_nt: TGTGCCAGTAGTCTTGGACAGGGGGCGGCGAACACTGAAGCTTTCTTT; d_call: TRBD1; v_call: TRBV19; j_call: TRBJ1-1; clone_size: NA
cdr3_aa: CASSEVGGQGAGGNQPQHF; cdr3_nt: TGTGCCAGCAGTGAAGTTGGGGGACAGGGGGCAGGGGGCAATCAGCCCCAGCATTTT; d_call: TRBD1; v_call: TRBV2; j_call: TRBJ1-5; clone_size: NA
cdr3_aa: CASSEQGAWGETQYF; cdr3_nt: TGTGCCAGCAGCGAACAGGGGGCGTGGGGGGAGACCCAGTACTTC; d_call: TRBD1; v_call: TRBV7-6; j_call: TRBJ2-5; clone_size: NA
cdr3_aa: CAIGTGSVPDTQYF; cdr3_nt: TGTGCCATCGGGACAGGGTCTGTCCCAGATACGCAGTATTTT; d_call: TRBD1; v_call: TRBV10-3; j_call: TRBJ2-3; clone_size: NA
cdr3_aa: CASSPTVDYEQFF; cdr3_nt: TGTGCCAGCTCCCCAACAGTGGATTATGAGCAGTTCTTC; d_call: NA; v_call: TRBV18; j_call: TRBJ2-1; clone_size: NA
cdr3_aa: CASSDSGGSYNEQFF; cdr3_nt: TGCGCCAGCAGCGATAGCGGGGGCTCTTACAATGAGCAGTTCTTC; d_call: TRBD2; v_call: TRBV5-1; j_call: TRBJ2-1; clone_size: NA
cdr3_aa: CASSLRTGNQPQHF; cdr3_nt: TGTGCCAGCAGTCTACGGACGGGGAATCAGCCCCAGCATTTT; d_call: NA; v_call: TRBV27; j_call: TRBJ1-5; clone_size: NA
cdr3_aa: CARQTGVTDTQYF; cdr3_nt: TGTGCTAGACAAACAGGGGTCACAGATACGCAGTATTTT; d_call: TRBD1; v_call: TRBV2; j_call: TRBJ2-3; clone_size: NA
cdr3_aa: CASSPLGRGTEAFF; cdr3_nt: TGTGCCAGCAGCCCCCTAGGGCGGGGAACTGAAGCTTTCTTT; d_call: NA; v_call: TRBV7-2; j_call: TRBJ1-1; clone_size: NA
cdr3_aa: CASSPNPKTGHEGYTF; cdr3_nt: TGTGCCAGCAGCCCAAATCCGAAGACAGGCCACGAGGGCTACACCTTC; d_call: NA; v_call: TRBV11-2; j_call: TRBJ1-2; clone_size: NA
cdr3_aa: CASQLGGEAEAFF; cdr3_nt: TGCGCCAGTCAGTTGGGGGGGGAGGCTGAAGCTTTCTTT; d_call: NA; v_call: TRBV5-1; j_call: TRBJ1-1; clone_size: NA
cdr3_aa: CASNDLRVGAGREKLFF; cdr3_nt: TGTGCCAGCAACGACCTCCGGGTGGGCGCGGGAAGAGAAAAACTGTTTTTT; d_call: NA; v_call: TRBV28; j_call: TRBJ1-4; clone_size: NA
cdr3_aa: CASSWGGVGSYEQYF; cdr3_nt: TGTGCCAGCAGTTGGGGGGGGGTTGGCTCCTACGAGCAGTACTTC; d_call: TRBD2; v_call: TRBV6-1; j_call: TRBJ2-7; clone_size: NA
cdr3_aa: CASSRTAGGPGEQYF; cdr3_nt: TGTGCCAGCAGCCGGACAGCAGGGGGCCCTGGGGAGCAGTACTTC; d_call: TRBD1; v_call: TRBV9; j_call: TRBJ2-7; clone_size: once
cdr3_aa: CASSPETGQAPYEQYF; cdr3_nt: TGTGCCAGCAGCCCAGAGACGGGACAGGCACCTTACGAGCAGTACTTC; d_call: TRBD1; v_call: TRBV9; j_call: TRBJ2-7; clone_size: once
cdr3_aa: CASSLPGLAYEQYF; cdr3_nt: TGTGCCAGCAGCCTCCCGGGTCTAGCATACGAGCAGTACTTC; d_call: NA; v_call: TRBV27; j_call: TRBJ2-7; clone_size: NA
cdr3_aa: CASSTRRLAGDWNEQFF; cdr3_nt: TGTGCCAGCAGTACACGCCGACTAGCGGGAGATTGGAATGAGCAGTTCTTC; d_call: TRBD2; v_call: TRBV27; j_call: TRBJ2-1; clone_size: NA
cdr3_aa: CASSLFWTGGGQPQHF; cdr3_nt: TGTGCCAGCAGTTTATTCTGGACAGGGGGAGGTCAGCCCCAGCATTTT; d_call: TRBD1; v_call: TRBV27; j_call: TRBJ1-5; clone_size: once
cdr3_aa: CASSFASGIYEQYF; cdr3_nt: TGTGCCAGCAGCTTTGCTAGCGGAATCTACGAGCAGTACTTC; d_call: TRBD2; v_call: TRBV5-4; j_call: TRBJ2-7; clone_size: once
cdr3_aa: CASSIDYQDGYTF; cdr3_nt: TGTGCCAGTAGTATAGATTACCAGGATGGCTACACCTTC; d_call: NA; v_call: TRBV19; j_call: TRBJ1-2; clone_size: few
cdr3_aa: CASTQSGTSGAGEQFF; cdr3_nt: TGTGCCAGTACCCAATCCGGGACTAGCGGGGCGGGGGAGCAGTTCTTC; d_call: TRBD2; v_call: TRBV19; j_call: TRBJ2-1; clone_size: NA
cdr3_aa: CASSVRQGSREKLFF; cdr3_nt: TGTGCCAGCAGTGTTAGACAGGGGTCGCGAGAAAAACTGTTTTTT; d_call: TRBD1; v_call: TRBV6-1; j_call: TRBJ1-4; clone_size: few
cdr3_aa: CASSIGTGGSYEQYF; cdr3_nt: TGTGCCAGCAGCATCGGGACAGGGGGAAGCTACGAGCAGTACTTC; d_call: TRBD1; v_call: TRBV11-3; j_call: TRBJ2-7; clone_size: NA
cdr3_aa: CASSLAGDQPQHF; cdr3_nt: TGTGCCAGCAGCTTAGCAGGGGATCAGCCCCAGCATTTT; d_call: NA; v_call: TRBV7-2; j_call: TRBJ1-5; clone_size: NA
cdr3_aa: CASSLADRGYGYTF; cdr3_nt: TGTGCCAGCAGCTTGGCGGACAGGGGGTATGGCTACACCTTC; d_call: TRBD1; v_call: TRBV5-4; j_call: TRBJ1-2; clone_size: NA
cdr3_aa: CASTVTGSYEKLFF; cdr3_nt: TGTGCCAGTACCGTCACAGGGTCGTATGAAAAACTGTTTTTT; d_call: NA; v_call: TRBV19; j_call: TRBJ1-4; clone_size: NA
cdr3_aa: CASSLPLGLAGVVTDTQYF; cdr3_nt: TGTGCCAGCAGCTTACCCCTGGGACTAGCGGGAGTCGTCACAGATACGCAGTATTTT; d_call: TRBD2; v_call: TRBV13; j_call: TRBJ2-3; clone_size: NA
cdr3_aa: CASSRANEKLFF; cdr3_nt: TGTGCCAGCAGCAGAGCCAACGAAAAACTGTTTTTT; d_call: NA; v_call: TRBV7-2; j_call: TRBJ1-4; clone_size: NA
cdr3_aa: CASSSVGGGTDTQYF; cdr3_nt: TGTGCCAGCAGTTCTGTGGGAGGTGGGACAGATACGCAGTATTTT; d_call: NA; v_call: TRBV6-4; j_call: TRBJ2-3; clone_size: NA
cdr3_aa: CASSDYRDGYTF; cdr3_nt: TGTGCCAGCAGTGACTACAGGGATGGCTACACCTTC; d_call: NA; v_call: TRBV6-4; j_call: TRBJ1-2; clone_size: NA
cdr3_aa: CASRQGGHTEAFF; cdr3_nt: TGTGCCAGCAGACAGGGGGGACACACTGAAGCTTTCTTT; d_call: TRBD1; v_call: TRBV2; j_call: TRBJ1-1; clone_size: NA
cdr3_aa: CASSLGLAGTGELFF; cdr3_nt: TGTGCCAGCAGCTTGGGACTAGCGGGTACCGGGGAGCTGTTTTTT; d_call: TRBD2; v_call: TRBV7-9; j_call: TRBJ2-2; clone_size: NA
cdr3_aa: CASSEGPPRGPRYGYTF; cdr3_nt: TGTGCCAGCAGTGAGGGGCCGCCAAGGGGCCCTCGCTATGGCTACACCTTC; d_call: NA; v_call: TRBV6-1; j_call: TRBJ1-2; clone_size: NA
cdr3_aa: CASSLGGTGYTYEQYF; cdr3_nt: TGTGCCAGCAGCTTAGGGGGGACAGGGTATACCTACGAGCAGTACTTC; d_call: TRBD1; v_call: TRBV7-8; j_call: TRBJ2-7; clone_size: NA
cdr3_aa: CASSLDGTGQETQYF; cdr3_nt: TGTGCCAGCAGCCTTGATGGGACTGGGCAAGAGACCCAGTACTTC; d_call: NA; v_call: TRBV4-2; j_call: TRBJ2-5; clone_size: NA
cdr3_aa: CASSLGGTVPETQYF; cdr3_nt: TGTGCCAGCAGTTTAGGCGGGACAGTCCCAGAGACCCAGTACTTC; d_call: NA; v_call: TRBV28; j_call: TRBJ2-5; clone_size: NA
cdr3_aa: CASSSKTSGSVEQYF; cdr3_nt: TGTGCCAGCAGCTCAAAGACTAGCGGGAGTGTCGAGCAGTACTTC; d_call: TRBD2; v_call: TRBV7-2; j_call: TRBJ2-7; clone_size: NA
cdr3_aa: CASTWGGQETQYF; cdr3_nt: TGCGCCAGCACTTGGGGGGGCCAAGAGACCCAGTACTTC; d_call: TRBD2; v_call: TRBV10-2; j_call: TRBJ2-5; clone_size: NA
cdr3_aa: CASSLSEGGMKETQYF; cdr3_nt: TGTGCCAGCAGCTTAAGTGAAGGGGGCATGAAAGAGACCCAGTACTTC; d_call: TRBD1; v_call: TRBV5-4; j_call: TRBJ2-5; clone_size: NA
cdr3_aa: CASSWGSTGGQGDGYTF; cdr3_nt: TGCGCCAGCAGCTGGGGATCAACAGGGGGGCAGGGGGATGGCTACACCTTC; d_call: TRBD1; v_call: TRBV5-1; j_call: TRBJ1-2; clone_size: NA
cdr3_aa: CASSLIDYGYTF; cdr3_nt: TGTGCCAGTAGTCTTATTGACTATGGCTACACCTTC; d_call: NA; v_call: TRBV19; j_call: TRBJ1-2; clone_size: NA
cdr3_aa: CASSDKAGTALYEQYF; cdr3_nt: TGTGCCAGCAGCGACAAGGCCGGGACAGCACTCTACGAGCAGTACTTC; d_call: TRBD1; v_call: TRBV5-5; j_call: TRBJ2-7; clone_size: NA
cdr3_aa: CASSLVGQTTDTQYF; cdr3_nt: TGTGCCAGCAGCTTAGTAGGACAGACGACAGATACGCAGTATTTT; d_call: NA; v_call: TRBV7-2; j_call: TRBJ2-3; clone_size: NA
cdr3_aa: CASSYSTGTGAETQYF; cdr3_nt: TGTGCCAGCAGTTACTCAACAGGGACAGGGGCAGAGACCCAGTACTTC; d_call: TRBD1; v_call: TRBV6-5; j_call: TRBJ2-5; clone_size: NA
cdr3_aa: CASSLTGRSYEQYF; cdr3_nt: TGCGCCAGCAGCCTGACGGGGAGGTCCTACGAGCAGTACTTC; d_call: NA; v_call: TRBV5-1; j_call: TRBJ2-7; clone_size: NA
cdr3_aa: CASSIGRAYEQYF; cdr3_nt: TGTGCCAGTAGTATCGGGAGGGCCTACGAGCAGTACTTC; d_call: TRBD2; v_call: TRBV19; j_call: TRBJ2-7; clone_size: NA
cdr3_aa: CASSLSGVGGNQPQHF; cdr3_nt: TGTGCCAGCAGTCTCTCCGGGGTCGGGGGCAATCAGCCCCAGCATTTT; d_call: NA; v_call: TRBV28; j_call: TRBJ1-5; clone_size: NA